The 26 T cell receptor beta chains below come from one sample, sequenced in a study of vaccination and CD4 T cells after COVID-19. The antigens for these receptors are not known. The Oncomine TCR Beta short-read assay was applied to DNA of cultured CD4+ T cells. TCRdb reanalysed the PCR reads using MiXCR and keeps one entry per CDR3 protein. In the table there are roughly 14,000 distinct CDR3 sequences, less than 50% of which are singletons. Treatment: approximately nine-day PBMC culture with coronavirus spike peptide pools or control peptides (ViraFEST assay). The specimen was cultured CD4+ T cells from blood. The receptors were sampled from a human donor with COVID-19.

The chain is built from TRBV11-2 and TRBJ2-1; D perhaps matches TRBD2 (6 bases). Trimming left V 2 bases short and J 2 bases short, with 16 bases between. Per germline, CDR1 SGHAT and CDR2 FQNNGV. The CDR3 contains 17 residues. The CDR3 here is CASSLSVGGVAYNEQFF. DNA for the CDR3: TGTGCCAGCAGCTTATCGGTCGGAGGGGTGGCCTACAATGAGCAGTTCTTC.

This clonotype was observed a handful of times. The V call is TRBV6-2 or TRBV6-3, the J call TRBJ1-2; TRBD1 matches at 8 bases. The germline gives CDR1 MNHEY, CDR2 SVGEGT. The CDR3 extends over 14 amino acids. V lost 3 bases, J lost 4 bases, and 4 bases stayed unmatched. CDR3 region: CASSYRTGSYGYTF. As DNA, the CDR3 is TGTGCCAGCAGTTATAGGACAGGGAGCTATGGCTACACCTTC.

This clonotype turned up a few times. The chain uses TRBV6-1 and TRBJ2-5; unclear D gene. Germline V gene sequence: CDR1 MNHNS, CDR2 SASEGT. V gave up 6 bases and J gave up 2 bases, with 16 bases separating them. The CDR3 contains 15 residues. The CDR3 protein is CASRHRLGLQETQYF. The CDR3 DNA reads TGTGCCAGCAGACACCGACTTGGCTTACAAGAGACCCAGTACTTC.

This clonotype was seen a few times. The CDR3 is CASSLRLAGEAGELFF. CDR3 nucleotides: TGTGCCAGCAGCTTACGGCTAGCGGGGGAAGCCGGGGAGCTGTTTTTT. The gene calls are TRBV11-2 and TRBJ2-2; 10 nucleotides align to TRBD2. V lost 2 bases to trimming and J lost 6 bases; unmatched junction nucleotides: 6. The CDR3 consists of 16 residues. In germline, CDR1 is SGHAT, CDR2 FQNNGV.

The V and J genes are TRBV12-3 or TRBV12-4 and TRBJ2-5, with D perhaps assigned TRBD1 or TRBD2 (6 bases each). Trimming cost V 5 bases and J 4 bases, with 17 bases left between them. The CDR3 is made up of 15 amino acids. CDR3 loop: CASSPSARGGETQYF. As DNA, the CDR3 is TGTGCCAGCAGTCCCAGCGCCAGGGGAGGAGAGACCCAGTACTTC.

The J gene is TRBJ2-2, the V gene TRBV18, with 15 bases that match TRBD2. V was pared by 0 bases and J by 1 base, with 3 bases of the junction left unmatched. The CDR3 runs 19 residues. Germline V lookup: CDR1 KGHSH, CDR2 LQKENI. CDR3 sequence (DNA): TGTGCCAGCTCACCACCCGGACTAGCGGGGGGGCTGAACACCGGGGAGCTGTTTTTT. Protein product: CASSPPGLAGGLNTGELFF. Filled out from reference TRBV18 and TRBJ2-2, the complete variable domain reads NAGVMQNPRHLVRRRGQEARLRCSPMKGHSHVYWYRQLPEEGLKFMVYLQKENIIDESGMPKERFSAEFPKEGPSILRIQQVVRGDSAAYFCASSPPGLAGGLNTGELFFGEGSRLTVL.

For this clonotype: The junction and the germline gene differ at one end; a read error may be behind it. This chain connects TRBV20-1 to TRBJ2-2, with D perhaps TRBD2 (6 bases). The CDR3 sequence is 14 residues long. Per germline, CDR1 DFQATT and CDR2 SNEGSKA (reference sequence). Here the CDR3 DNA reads TGCAGTGCTAGGCGCCAGATGAACACCGGGGGGCTGTTTTTT. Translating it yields CSARRQMNTGGLFF.

CDR3 region: CASSPRGETQYF. CDR3 in DNA: TGTGCCAGCAGTCCCAGGGGGGAGACCCAGTACTTC. The genes are TRBV12-3 or TRBV12-4 and TRBJ2-5; 7 bases align to TRBD1. CDR3 length: 12 residues. Trimming took 5 bases from V and 5 from J; bases not matched to a gene: 2.

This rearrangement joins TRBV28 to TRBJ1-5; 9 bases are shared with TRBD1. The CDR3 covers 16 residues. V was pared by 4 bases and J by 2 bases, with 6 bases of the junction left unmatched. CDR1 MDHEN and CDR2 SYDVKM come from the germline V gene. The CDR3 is CASSSTRQGGNQPQHF. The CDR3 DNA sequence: TGTGCCAGCAGTTCCACCCGACAGGGGGGCAATCAGCCCCAGCATTTT.

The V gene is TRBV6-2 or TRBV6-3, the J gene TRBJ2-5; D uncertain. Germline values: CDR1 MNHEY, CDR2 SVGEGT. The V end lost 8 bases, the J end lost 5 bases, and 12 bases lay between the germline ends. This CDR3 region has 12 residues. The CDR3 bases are TGTGCCAGCCAGAATAGTAGGGAGACCCAGTACTTC. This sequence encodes CASQNSRETQYF.

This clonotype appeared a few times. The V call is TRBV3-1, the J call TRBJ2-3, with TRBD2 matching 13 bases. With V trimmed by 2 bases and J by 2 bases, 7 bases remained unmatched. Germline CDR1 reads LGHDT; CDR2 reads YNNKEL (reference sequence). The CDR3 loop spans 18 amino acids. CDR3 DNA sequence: TGTGCCAGCAGCCAAACTAGCGGGGGGGACAGACACACAGATACGCAGTATTTT. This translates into CASSQTSGGDRHTDTQYF.

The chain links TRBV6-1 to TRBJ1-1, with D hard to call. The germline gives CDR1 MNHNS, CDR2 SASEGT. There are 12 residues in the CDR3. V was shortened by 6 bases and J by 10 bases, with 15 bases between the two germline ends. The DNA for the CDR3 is TGTGCCAGCAGCCCCCCCGTTGGTACAGCTTTCTTT. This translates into CASSPPVGTAFF.

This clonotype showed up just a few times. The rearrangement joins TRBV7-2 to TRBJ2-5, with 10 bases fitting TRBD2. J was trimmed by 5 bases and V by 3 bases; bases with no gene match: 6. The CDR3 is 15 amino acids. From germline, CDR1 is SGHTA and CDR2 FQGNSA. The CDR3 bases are TGTGCCAGCAGCTTGTCTAGCGGGGGAGGGGAGACCCAGTACTTC. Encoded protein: CASSLSSGGGETQYF.

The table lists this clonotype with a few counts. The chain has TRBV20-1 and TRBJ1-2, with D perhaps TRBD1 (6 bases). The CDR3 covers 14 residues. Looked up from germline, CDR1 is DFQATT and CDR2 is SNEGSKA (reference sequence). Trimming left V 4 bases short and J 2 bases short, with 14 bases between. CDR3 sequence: CSAIRQALNYGYTF. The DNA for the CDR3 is TGCAGTGCTATTAGACAGGCCTTAAACTATGGCTACACCTTC.

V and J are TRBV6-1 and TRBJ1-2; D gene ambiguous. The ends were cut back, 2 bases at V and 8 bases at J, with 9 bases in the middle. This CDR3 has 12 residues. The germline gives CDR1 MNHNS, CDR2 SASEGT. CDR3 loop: CASSELAWGYTF. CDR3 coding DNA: TGTGCCAGCAGTGAACTGGCCTGGGGCTACACCTTC.

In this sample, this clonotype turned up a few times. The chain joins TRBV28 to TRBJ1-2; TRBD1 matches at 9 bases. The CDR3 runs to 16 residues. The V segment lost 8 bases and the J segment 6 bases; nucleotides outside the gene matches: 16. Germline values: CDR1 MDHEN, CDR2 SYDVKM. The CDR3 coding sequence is TGTGCCAGCCACTCCCGGGACAGGGCCTTAGGGAATGGCTACACCTTC. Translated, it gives CASHSRDRALGNGYTF.

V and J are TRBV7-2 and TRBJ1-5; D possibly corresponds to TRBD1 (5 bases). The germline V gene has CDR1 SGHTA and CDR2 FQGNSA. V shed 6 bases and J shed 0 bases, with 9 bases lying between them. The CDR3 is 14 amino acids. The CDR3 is CASSRTRSNQPQHF. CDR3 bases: TGTGCCAGCAGTCGGACACGTAGCAATCAGCCCCAGCATTTT. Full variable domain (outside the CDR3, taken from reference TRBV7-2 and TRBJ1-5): GAGVSQSPSNKVTEKGKDVELRCDPISGHTALYWYRQSLGQGLEFLIYFQGNSAPDKSGLPSDRFSAERTGGSVSTLTIQRTQQEDSAVYLCASSRTRSNQPQHFGDGTRLSIL.

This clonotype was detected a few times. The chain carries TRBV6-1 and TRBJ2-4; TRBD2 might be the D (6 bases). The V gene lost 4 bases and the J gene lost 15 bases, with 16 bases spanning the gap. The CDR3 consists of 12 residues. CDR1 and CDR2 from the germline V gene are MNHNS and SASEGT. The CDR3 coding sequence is TGTGCCAGCAGTGCAGACGGGAGCTATGTGTACTTC. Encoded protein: CASSADGSYVYF.

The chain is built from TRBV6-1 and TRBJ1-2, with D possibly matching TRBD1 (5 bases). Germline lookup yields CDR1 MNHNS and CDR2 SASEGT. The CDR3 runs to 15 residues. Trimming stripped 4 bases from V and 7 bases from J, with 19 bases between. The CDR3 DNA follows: TGTGCCAGCAGTGCCCCGTTCGGCCAGGGAGGTGGCTACACCTTC. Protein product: CASSAPFGQGGGYTF.

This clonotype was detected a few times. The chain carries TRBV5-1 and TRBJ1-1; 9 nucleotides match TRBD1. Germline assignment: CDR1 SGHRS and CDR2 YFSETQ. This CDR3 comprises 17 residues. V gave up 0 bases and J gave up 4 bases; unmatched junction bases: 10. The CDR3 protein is CASSLEGGTGKSTEAFF. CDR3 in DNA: TGCGCCAGCAGCTTGGAGGGTGGGACAGGGAAAAGCACTGAAGCTTTCTTT.

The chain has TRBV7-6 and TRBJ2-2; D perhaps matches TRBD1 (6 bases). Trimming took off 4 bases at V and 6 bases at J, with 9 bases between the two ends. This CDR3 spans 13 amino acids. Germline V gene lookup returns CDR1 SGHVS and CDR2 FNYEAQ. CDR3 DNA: TGTGCCAGCAGCTCGACAGGTTCCGGGGAGCTGTTTTTT. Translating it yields CASSSTGSGELFF.

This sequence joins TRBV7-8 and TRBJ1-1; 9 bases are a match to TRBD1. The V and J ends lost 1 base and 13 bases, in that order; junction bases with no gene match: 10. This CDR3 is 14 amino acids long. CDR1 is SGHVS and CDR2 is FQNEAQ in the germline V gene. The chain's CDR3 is CASSLGRDRALFFF. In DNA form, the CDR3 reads TGTGCCAGCAGCTTAGGCCGGGACAGGGCCTTATTTTTCTTT.

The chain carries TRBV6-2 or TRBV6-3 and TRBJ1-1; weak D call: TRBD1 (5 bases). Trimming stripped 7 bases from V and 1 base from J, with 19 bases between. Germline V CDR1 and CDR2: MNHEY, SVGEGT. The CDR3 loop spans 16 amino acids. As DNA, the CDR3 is TGTGCCAGCACCATTGGGGGTTCGGTAAGGAACACTGAAGCTTTCTTT. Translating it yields CASTIGGSVRNTEAFF.

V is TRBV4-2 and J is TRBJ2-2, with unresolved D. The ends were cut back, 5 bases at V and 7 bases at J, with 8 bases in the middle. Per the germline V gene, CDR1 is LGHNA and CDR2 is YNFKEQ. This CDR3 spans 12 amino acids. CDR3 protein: CASSIVGGELFF. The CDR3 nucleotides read TGTGCCAGCAGCATCGTCGGCGGGGAGCTGTTTTTT.

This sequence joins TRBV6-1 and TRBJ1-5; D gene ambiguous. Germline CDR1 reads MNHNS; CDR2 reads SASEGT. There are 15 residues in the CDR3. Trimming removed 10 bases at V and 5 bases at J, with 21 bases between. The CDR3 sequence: CATMSLAVPHQPQHF. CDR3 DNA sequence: TGTGCCACCATGAGTCTTGCAGTTCCCCATCAGCCCCAGCATTTT.

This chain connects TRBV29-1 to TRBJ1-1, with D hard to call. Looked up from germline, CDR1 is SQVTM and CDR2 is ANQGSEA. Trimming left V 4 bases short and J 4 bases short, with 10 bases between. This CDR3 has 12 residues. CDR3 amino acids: CSVAGSPTEAFF. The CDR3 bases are TGCAGCGTTGCCGGGAGCCCCACTGAAGCTTTCTTT.